Following are 28 T cell receptor beta chains from one sample sequenced in a study of blood T cell repertoires in COVID-19 (dated by TCRdb to about 2020). To prepare the library, the immunoSEQ multiplex PCR assay was applied. Sourced from immuneACCESS, this table was stored by TCRdb with only in-frame sequences that have V and J called. A share of the clones is absent; for the studies checked, an unresolved V gene accounts for under half, and the remainder has no known explanation. Within this sample are about 190,000 clones, with about nine tenths of them counted one time only. The ten largest clonotypes hold about 7% of the sample. The sequenced sample was peripheral blood. The origin of the receptors is a man between 40 and 49 years old with acute or convalescent COVID-19.

The V call is TRBV4-3, the J call TRBJ1-5; tentative D call: TRBD1 (6 bases). The CDR3 runs to 15 residues. From germline, CDR1 is LGHNA and CDR2 YSLEER. V was cut by 2 bases and J by 7 bases, with 15 bases left in between. The CDR3, as DNA: TGCGCCAGCAGCCAAAGTATACAGGGCGACCAGCCCCAGCATTTT. It is translated as CASSQSIQGDQPQHF.

The chain uses TRBV5-1 and TRBJ2-3, with 10 positions matching TRBD2. Germline CDR1 SGHRS, CDR2 YFSETQ. V lost 4 bases and J lost 0; bases outside the gene matches: 5. This CDR3 spans 16 amino acids. As DNA, the CDR3 is TGCGCCAGCAGCCCCGGACTAGCGGCTAGCACAGATACGCAGTATTTT. Residues: CASSPGLAASTDTQYF.

This chain uses TRBV19 with TRBJ1-2; D possibly corresponds to TRBD1 (5 bases). The CDR3 contains 16 residues. Germline CDR1 and CDR2: LNHDA and SQIVND (reference sequence). V was clipped by 3 bases and J by 6 bases, with 20 bases between them. The CDR3 coding sequence is TGTGCCAGTAGTATCCTCTTGACAGTGAGTTTTGATGGCTACACCTTC. Translation: CASSILLTVSFDGYTF.

This clone was detected only a few times. The rearrangement joins TRBV13 to TRBJ1-6; D is perhaps TRBD1 (5 bases). V lost 2 bases and J 10 bases, leaving 15 bases between the germline ends. Germline V gene sequence: CDR1 PRHDT, CDR2 FYEKMQ (reference sequence). The CDR3 has 15 amino acids. The CDR3 nucleotides are TGTGCCAGCAGCTTAAGGGGAAGGGAAAGATCACCCCTCCACTTT. This encodes CASSLRGRERSPLHF.

This sequence joins TRBV27 and TRBJ2-1; 8 bases agree with TRBD2. Germline assignment: CDR1 MNHEY and CDR2 SMNVEV (reference sequence). The trim removed 2 bases at V and 4 bases at J, leaving 4 bases unmatched. This CDR3 region has 15 residues. The CDR3 nucleotides are TGTGCCAGCAGTTTAGCAGCGGGGGCATACAATGAGCAGTTCTTC. Its translation: CASSLAAGAYNEQFF.

This clone has a single count. The V and J genes are TRBV25-1 and TRBJ1-6, with 9 positions matching TRBD1. V lost 6 bases, J lost 12 bases, and 15 bases stayed unmatched. There are 16 residues in the CDR3. CDR1 MGHDK and CDR2 SYGVNS come from the germline V gene. CDR3 in DNA: TGTGCCAGCAGAGAAAACAAGCCGGGACAGGGAGGACCCCTCCACTTT. Its translation: CASRENKPGQGGPLHF. The entire variable domain, with the rest obtained from reference TRBV25-1 and TRBJ1-6, is as follows: EADIYQTPRYLVIGTGKKITLECSQTMGHDKMYWYQQDPGMELHLIHYSYGVNSTEKGDLSSESTVSRIRTEHFPLTLESARPSHTSQYLCASRENKPGQGGPLHFGNGTRLTVT.

This sequence joins TRBV7-2 and TRBJ2-5; TRBD2 matches 7 bases. The germline V gene encodes CDR1 SGHTA and CDR2 FQGNSA. V shed 0 bases and J 3 bases; nucleotides not matched to a gene: 7. The CDR3 is made up of 16 amino acids. The CDR3 DNA is TGTGCCAGCAGCTTAGCGGGGGGGATCATTAAAGAGACCCAGTACTTC. Amino acids: CASSLAGGIIKETQYF.

The chain is built from TRBV18 and TRBJ2-2; D not certain. Germline V gene lookup returns CDR1 KGHSH and CDR2 LQKENI. V gave up 1 base and J gave up 7 bases, with 10 bases separating them. This CDR3 spans 14 amino acids. As DNA, the CDR3 is TGTGCCAGCTCACCACGGCAAAGTATCGGGGAGCTGTTTTTT. This sequence encodes CASSPRQSIGELFF.

This sequence joins TRBV7-9 and TRBJ1-6; TRBD1 might be the D (5 bases). Trimming took off 6 bases at V and 10 bases at J, with 16 bases between the two ends. CDR1 is SEHNR, CDR2 FQNEAQ, per germline (reference sequence). This CDR3 comprises 14 residues. This CDR3 is CASSPGGWKSPLHF. The CDR3 DNA follows: TGTGCCAGCAGTCCGGGGGGATGGAAATCACCCCTCCACTTT.

V and J are TRBV27 and TRBJ2-7, with unresolved D. Germline CDR1 and CDR2: MNHEY and SMNVEV (reference sequence). This CDR3 contains 15 residues. Trimming pared 8 bases from V and 0 bases from J, leaving 17 bases between. The CDR3 nucleotides read TGTGCCAGCGGTCCTAGAGAGTACGGCTCCTACGAGCAGTACTTC. Encoded protein: CASGPREYGSYEQYF.

This rearrangement joins TRBV5-1 to TRBJ1-1, with D perhaps matching TRBD1 (5 bases). The CDR3 length is 14 residues. Trimming pared 7 bases from V and 1 base from J, leaving 14 bases between. CDR1 SGHRS and CDR2 YFSETQ come from the germline V gene. The CDR3 spells CASAVQVENTEAFF. CDR3 nucleotides: TGCGCCAGCGCGGTACAGGTGGAGAACACTGAAGCTTTCTTT.

This rearrangement joins TRBV9 to TRBJ2-3, with TRBD2 matching over 9 bases. The V and J ends lost 0 bases and 0 bases, in that order; junction bases with no gene match: 2. The CDR3 totals 16 residues. CDR1 is SGDLS, CDR2 YYNGEE, per germline. CDR3 residues: CASSVDAGGSTDTQYF. DNA for the CDR3: TGTGCCAGCAGCGTAGATGCGGGGGGGAGCACAGATACGCAGTATTTT.

This chain links TRBV7-2 with TRBJ2-1; no reliable D call. The CDR3 has 14 amino acids. Germline CDR1 is SGHTA and CDR2 is FQGNSA. The V end lost 1 base, the J end lost 9 bases, and 13 bases lay between the germline ends. CDR3 protein: CASSLGSLPGEQFF. The CDR3 DNA is TGTGCCAGCAGCTTAGGCTCCCTCCCAGGTGAGCAGTTCTTC. Supplemented by reference TRBV7-2 and TRBJ2-1, the full variable domain reads GAGVSQSPSNKVTEKGKDVELRCDPISGHTALYWYRQSLGQGLEFLIYFQGNSAPDKSGLPSDRFSAERTGGSVSTLTIQRTQQEDSAVYLCASSLGSLPGEQFFGPGTRLTVL.

The CDR3 nucleotides are TGTGCCAGCAGCTGGACAGGGGGAATTTTAGCTGAAGCTTTCTTT. Protein: CASSWTGGILAEAFF. The rearrangement uses TRBV7-2 and TRBJ1-1; 10 bases are shared with TRBD1. Germline V CDR1 and CDR2: SGHTA, FQGNSA. This CDR3 has 15 residues. J was trimmed by 6 bases and V by 4 bases; bases with no gene match: 8.

The chain carries TRBV15 and TRBJ2-7, with 9 positions matching TRBD1. V lost 0 bases and J lost 2; bases outside the gene matches: 2. The CDR3 has 15 amino acids. Germline CDR1 is LNHNV and CDR2 is YYDKDF (reference sequence). CDR3 loop: CATSRDRDRAYEQYF. The CDR3, as DNA: TGTGCCACCAGCAGAGACCGGGACAGGGCCTACGAGCAGTACTTC.

The chain couples TRBV6-6 to TRBJ1-2; weak D call: TRBD1 (5 bases). The CDR3 sequence is 12 residues long. Germline V gene data show CDR1 as MNHNY and CDR2 as SVGAGI (reference sequence). Trimming removed 5 bases from V and 13 bases from J, with 17 bases in between. The CDR3 sequence is CASSPRGGEGTF. For the CDR3, the DNA is TGTGCCAGCAGTCCCCGGGGCGGGGAGGGCACCTTC.

V and J are TRBV6-2 or TRBV6-3 and TRBJ1-5, with 9 bases aligning to TRBD1. The ends lost 5 bases at V and 6 bases at J; junction bases unmatched: 8. CDR1 and CDR2 from the germline V gene are MNHEY and SVGEGT. The CDR3 extends over 15 amino acids. Here the CDR3 reads CASSHLGTGIQPQHF. The CDR3, as DNA: TGTGCCAGCAGTCACCTCGGGACAGGGATTCAGCCCCAGCATTTT.

The CDR3 bases are TGCGCCAGCAGCTTTGGGGCAGGTCTCGGTTCCCTCCACTTT. Its translation is CASSFGAGLGSLHF. This sequence joins TRBV5-1 and TRBJ1-6, with D possibly being TRBD1 (5 bases). With 2 bases removed from V and 14 bases from J, the gap between germline ends came to 17 bases. CDR3 size: 14 residues. CDR1 is SGHRS, CDR2 YFSETQ, per germline.

This clone was found once. The DNA for the CDR3 is TGTGCCAGCAGCCCTGGGCAGAGCTCCTACGAGCAGTACTTC. It yields the protein CASSPGQSSYEQYF. This rearrangement joins TRBV3-1 (or the pseudogene TRBV3-2) to TRBJ2-7; D is undetermined. The CDR3 loop spans 14 amino acids. Germline V gives CDR1 LGHDT, CDR2 YNNKEL (reference sequence). V shed 4 bases and J shed 0 bases, with 10 bases lying between them.

The V and J genes are TRBV13 and TRBJ1-6, with D perhaps TRBD1 (6 bases). The germline V and J ends were trimmed by 5 bases and 8 bases, with 22 bases remaining between them. Germline lookup yields CDR1 PRHDT and CDR2 FYEKMQ (reference sequence). The CDR3 consists of 17 residues. This chain's CDR3 is CASSRLTGGASYSPLHF. The CDR3 DNA reads TGTGCCAGCAGCCGACTTACCGGGGGGGCGTCTTATTCACCCCTCCACTTT.

The chain employs TRBV4-2 and TRBJ1-6; D not resolved. The CDR3 is 16 amino acids. Germline V gene lookup returns CDR1 LGHNA and CDR2 YNFKEQ. V was trimmed by 1 base and J by 0 bases, leaving 7 bases between them. This CDR3 is CASSQAGSSYNSPLHF. The CDR3, as DNA: TGTGCCAGCAGCCAAGCGGGGAGCTCCTATAATTCACCCCTCCACTTT.

The chain couples TRBV4-1 to TRBJ2-5; TRBD2 matches 13 bases. Germline trimming cut 4 bases from V and 0 bases from J; bases unmatched to any gene: 5. The CDR3 consists of 17 residues. Germline CDR1 reads MGHRA; CDR2 reads YSYEKL. The CDR3 DNA reads TGCGCCAGCAGCCCCGGACTAGCGGGGGCTAACCAAGAGACCCAGTACTTC. This sequence encodes CASSPGLAGANQETQYF.

This clone was observed once. The J gene is TRBJ2-2, the V gene TRBV19; TRBD2 agrees at 8 bases. Germline V gives CDR1 LNHDA, CDR2 SQIVND (reference sequence). This CDR3 spans 14 amino acids. Trimming took 7 bases from V and 1 from J; bases not matched to a gene: 2. The CDR3 reads CASTSGGNTGELFF. The DNA for the CDR3 is TGTGCCAGTACGAGCGGGGGGAACACCGGGGAGCTGTTTTTT.

This chain uses TRBV27 with TRBJ1-5; possibly TRBD1 for D (5 bases). From germline, CDR1 is MNHEY and CDR2 SMNVEV (reference sequence). V was clipped by 8 bases and J by 6 bases, with 17 bases between them. This CDR3 comprises 14 residues. The CDR3 nucleotides read TGTGCCAGCCGCGCCCCAGGGTTACTTCAGCCCCAGCATTTT. Its translation: CASRAPGLLQPQHF.

The V gene is TRBV30, the J gene TRBJ2-7; tentative D call: TRBD2 (6 bases). Germline loops: CDR1 GTSNPN, CDR2 SVGIG (reference sequence). V was trimmed by 2 bases and J by 7 bases, leaving 18 bases between them. This CDR3 has 14 residues. CDR3 region: CAWSTLRRGSEQYF. CDR3 bases: TGTGCCTGGAGTACCCTCAGGCGGGGTAGTGAGCAGTACTTC. Filled out from reference TRBV30 and TRBJ2-7, the complete variable domain reads SQTIHQWPATLVQPVGSPLSLECTVEGTSNPNLYWYRQAAGRGLQLLFYSVGIGQISSEVPQNLSASRPQDRQFILSSKKLLLSDSGFYLCAWSTLRRGSEQYFGPGTRLTVT.

The J gene is TRBJ2-3, the V gene TRBV7-8; D gene ambiguous. The CDR3 is 11 residues long. Per the germline V gene, CDR1 is SGHVS and CDR2 is FQNEAQ. V was cut by 5 bases and J by 6 bases, with 6 bases left in between. The CDR3 here is CASSPVDTQYF. CDR3 nucleotides: TGTGCCAGCAGCCCGGTGGATACGCAGTATTTT.

This chain uses TRBV11-2 with TRBJ2-7, with a tentative D call TRBD2 (6 bases). Per germline, CDR1 SGHAT and CDR2 FQNNGV. Deletions cut 8 bases from V and 8 bases from J, with 22 bases between. The length of the CDR3 is 14 residues. The CDR3 reads CASAAGTPITKQYF. The CDR3 DNA is TGTGCCAGCGCCGCCGGGACTCCCATTACCAAGCAGTACTTC.

The V call is TRBV28, the J call TRBJ2-7; 9 nucleotides match TRBD1. Per germline, CDR1 MDHEN and CDR2 SYDVKM. V shed 5 bases and J 2 bases; nucleotides not matched to a gene: 7. The CDR3 length is 15 residues. The CDR3 loop is CASSQSGTGTYEQYF. The CDR3 DNA reads TGTGCCAGCAGTCAGTCCGGGACAGGGACCTACGAGCAGTACTTC.